This TCR beta chain derives from a study of blood T cells in healthy people across ages. Study findings and constraints: Unsorted PBMCs blocked a conclusive comparison of naive and antigen-experienced cells. Versus aged donors, long-lived donors had higher diversity and more naive CD4+ cells.

As concerns this clonotype: Its antigen is unknown.

V lost 1 base, J lost 3 bases, and 10 bases lay in between. CDR1 is SQVTM, CDR2 ANQGSEA, per germline. The CDR3 runs 14 residues. A second PCR, run for roughly 7 to 12 cycles, used a sample-barcoded 5' primer plus a J-beta primer mix. TCRdb reanalysed the 5' RACE reads using MiXCR and keeps one entry per CDR3 protein. The data contain approximately 670,000 distinct CDR3 sequences, approximately 40% of them singletons. The sample taken for sequencing was blood. This TCR was sampled from a man at least 80 years old in good health. The chain recombines TRBV29-1 with TRBJ2-1; TRBD2 is a possible D gene (6 bases). This chain's CDR3 is CSVEVGGDYNEQFF. The DNA for the CDR3 is TGCAGCGTTGAAGTTGGAGGGGACTACAATGAGCAGTTCTTC.